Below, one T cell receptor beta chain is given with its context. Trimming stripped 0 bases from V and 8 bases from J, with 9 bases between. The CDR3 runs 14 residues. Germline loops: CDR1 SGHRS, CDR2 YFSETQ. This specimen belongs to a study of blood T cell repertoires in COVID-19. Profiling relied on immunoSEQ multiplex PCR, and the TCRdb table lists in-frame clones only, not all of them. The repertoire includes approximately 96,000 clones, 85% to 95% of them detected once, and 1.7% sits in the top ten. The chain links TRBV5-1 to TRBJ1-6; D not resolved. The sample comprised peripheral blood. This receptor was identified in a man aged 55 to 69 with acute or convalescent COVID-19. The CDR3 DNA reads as TGCGCCAGCAGCTTGGGCGCAGAGGATTCACCCCTCCACTTT. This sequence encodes CASSLGAEDSPLHF.